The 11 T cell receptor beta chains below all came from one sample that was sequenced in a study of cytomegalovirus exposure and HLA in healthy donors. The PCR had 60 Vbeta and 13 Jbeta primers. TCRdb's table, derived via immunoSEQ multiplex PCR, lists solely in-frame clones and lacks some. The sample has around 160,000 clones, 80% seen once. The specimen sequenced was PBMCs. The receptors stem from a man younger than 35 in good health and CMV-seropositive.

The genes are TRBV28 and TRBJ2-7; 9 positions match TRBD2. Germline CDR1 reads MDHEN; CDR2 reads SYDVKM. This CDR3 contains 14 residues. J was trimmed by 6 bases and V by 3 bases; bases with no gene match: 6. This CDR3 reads CASSFPSSGSEQYF. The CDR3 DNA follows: TGTGCCAGCAGTTTCCCAAGTAGCGGGAGCGAGCAGTACTTC.

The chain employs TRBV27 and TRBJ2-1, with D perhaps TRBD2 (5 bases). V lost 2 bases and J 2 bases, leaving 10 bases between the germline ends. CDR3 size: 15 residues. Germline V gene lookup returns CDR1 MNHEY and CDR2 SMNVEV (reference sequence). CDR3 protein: CASSLQDSPYNEQFF. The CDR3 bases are TGTGCCAGCAGTTTACAGGACTCCCCCTACAATGAGCAGTTCTTC.

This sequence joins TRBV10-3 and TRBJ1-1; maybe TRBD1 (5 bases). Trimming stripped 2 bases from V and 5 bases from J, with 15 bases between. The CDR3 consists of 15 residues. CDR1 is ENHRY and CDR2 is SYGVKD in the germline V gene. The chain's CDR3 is CAISEGSTGRTEAFF. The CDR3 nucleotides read TGTGCCATCAGTGAGGGGTCTACAGGAAGAACTGAAGCTTTCTTT.

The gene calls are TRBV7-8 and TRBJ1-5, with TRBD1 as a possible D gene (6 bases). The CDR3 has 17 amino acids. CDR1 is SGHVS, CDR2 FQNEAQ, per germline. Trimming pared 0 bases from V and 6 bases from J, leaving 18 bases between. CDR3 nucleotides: TGTGCCAGCAGCTTAGCGCTAAACAGGGCTCGAAGTCAGCCCCAGCATTTT. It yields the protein CASSLALNRARSQPQHF.

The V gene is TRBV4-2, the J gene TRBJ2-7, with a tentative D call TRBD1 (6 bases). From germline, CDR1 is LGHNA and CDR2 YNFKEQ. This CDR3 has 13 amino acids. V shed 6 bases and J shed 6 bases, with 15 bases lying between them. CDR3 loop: CASRGTTSLEQYF. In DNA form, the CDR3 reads TGTGCCAGCAGAGGGACAACCTCTCTCGAGCAGTACTTC.

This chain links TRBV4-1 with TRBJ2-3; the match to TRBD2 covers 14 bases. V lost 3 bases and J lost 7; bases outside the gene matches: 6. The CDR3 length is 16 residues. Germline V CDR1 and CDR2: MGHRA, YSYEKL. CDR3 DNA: TGCGCCAGCAGCCACGGGACTAGCGGGAGATCATATACGCAGTATTTT. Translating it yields CASSHGTSGRSYTQYF.

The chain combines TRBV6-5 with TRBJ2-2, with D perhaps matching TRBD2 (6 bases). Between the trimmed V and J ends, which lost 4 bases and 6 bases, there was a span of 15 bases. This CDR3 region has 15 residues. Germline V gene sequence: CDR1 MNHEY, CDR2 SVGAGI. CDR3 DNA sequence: TGTGCCAGCAGTTGGCCATCCCGCGGGGCCGGGGAGCTGTTTTTT. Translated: CASSWPSRGAGELFF.

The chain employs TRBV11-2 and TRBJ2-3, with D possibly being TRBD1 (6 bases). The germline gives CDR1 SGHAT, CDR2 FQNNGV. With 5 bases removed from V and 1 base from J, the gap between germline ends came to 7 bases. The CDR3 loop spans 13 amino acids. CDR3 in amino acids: CASSEGGTDTQYF. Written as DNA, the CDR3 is TGTGCCAGCAGCGAGGGGGGCACAGATACGCAGTATTTT.

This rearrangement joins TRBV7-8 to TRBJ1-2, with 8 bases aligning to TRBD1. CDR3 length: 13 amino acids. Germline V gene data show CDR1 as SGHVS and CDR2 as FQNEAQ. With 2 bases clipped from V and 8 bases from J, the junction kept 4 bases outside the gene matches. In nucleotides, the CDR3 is TGTGCCAGCAGCTTACAGGGGGCTCGGGGCTACACCTTC. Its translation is CASSLQGARGYTF.

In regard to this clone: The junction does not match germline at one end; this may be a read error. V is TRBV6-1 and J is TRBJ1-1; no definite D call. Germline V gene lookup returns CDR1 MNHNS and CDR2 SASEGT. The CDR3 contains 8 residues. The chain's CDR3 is CASSEAFF. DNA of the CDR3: TGTGCCAGCAGTGAAGCCTTTTTT.

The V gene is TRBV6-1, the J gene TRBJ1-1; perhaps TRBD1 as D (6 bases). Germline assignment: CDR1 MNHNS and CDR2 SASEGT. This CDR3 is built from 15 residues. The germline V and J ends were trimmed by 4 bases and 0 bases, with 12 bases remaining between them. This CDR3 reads CASSALGGLNTEAFF. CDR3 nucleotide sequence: TGTGCCAGCAGTGCCCTGGGGGGGCTGAACACTGAAGCTTTCTTT.